These T cell receptor beta chains were read from a single sample in a study of T cells in tumors after PD-1 blockade. TCRdb's copy holds only in-frame clones and misses some; the assay was immunoSEQ multiplex PCR. The table lists about 13,000 clones, around 60% of them singletons. Sequenced material: tumor tissue, taken before anti-PD-1 treatment. Receptors were obtained from a human donor with cutaneous squamous cell carcinoma. Both conserved end residues are part of each CDR3. The D gene is left open where the match is weak. Expanded clones are given a class, and other clones once, few, many or no size at all.

TRBJ2-6	medium-sized	TRBV9	TRBD1	TGTGCCAGCAGCGCGGCAGGGGGCCTTACTGGGGCCAACGTCCTGACTTTC	CASSAAGGLTGANVLTF
TRBJ2-7	-	TRBV24-1	-	TGTGCCACCGAGGACGGAGCCTACGAGCAGTACTTC	CATEDGAYEQYF
TRBJ2-1	few	TRBV7-9	TRBD1	TGTGCCACCGAACCAGGGACAGGGAAAAATGAGCAGTTCTTC	CATEPGTGKNEQFF
TRBJ2-7	-	TRBV19	TRBD1	TGTGCCAGTAGTACTTCAAGACAGGGGGGTTACGAGCAGTACTTC	CASSTSRQGGYEQYF
TRBJ2-5	-	TRBV18	TRBD1	TGTGCCAGCTCACGTCGAAGGGGACAGGGCGATCTAGAGACCCAGTACTTC	CASSRRRGQGDLETQYF
TRBJ2-7	-	TRBV6-2/TRBV6-3	TRBD1	TGTGCCAGCAGTCCGGACAGGACCTCCTACGAGCAGTACTTC	CASSPDRTSYEQYF
TRBJ2-3	few	TRBV2	-	TGTGCCAGCAGTCCACCCTTTACAGATACGCAGTATTTT	CASSPPFTDTQYF
TRBJ1-4	-	TRBV6-5	-	TGTGCCAGCAGTTCCCGGCAGGGCGGTTTAGGGAAACTGTTTTTT	CASSSRQGGLGKLFF
TRBJ2-7	-	TRBV5-8	TRBD2	TGTGCCAGCAGCTCGGGGGGACGACAGCAGTACTTC	CASSSGGRQQYF
TRBJ2-3	-	TRBV10-3	-	TGTGCCATCAGTGAGAGGACAGCAGATACGCAGTATTTT	CAISERTADTQYF
TRBJ2-7	-	TRBV27	-	TGTGCCAGCAGTCCCCAGCCTAGCGCCCTAAAGCAGTACTTC	CASSPQPSALKQYF
TRBJ1-3	once	TRBV14	-	TGTGCCAGCAGCCTACAGTATTACTCTGGAAACACCATATATTTT	CASSLQYYSGNTIYF
TRBJ2-3	few	TRBV7-2	TRBD2	TGTGCCAGCAGCTTAGCACTAGCGGGGCTCACAGATACGCAGTATTTT	CASSLALAGLTDTQYF
TRBJ2-7	-	TRBV7-2	-	TGTGCCAGCAGCTTAGGTGCAGGCGGTCGCTCCGAGCAGTACTTC	CASSLGAGGRSEQYF
TRBJ2-2	-	TRBV19	TRBD2	TGTGCCAGTAGTACGGGAAAACTAGCGGGAGGTAGCACCGGGGAGCTGTTTTTT	CASSTGKLAGGSTGELFF
TRBJ2-1	medium-sized	TRBV28	TRBD2	TGTGCCAGCAGGACTAGCGGCTACAATGAGCAGTTCTTC	CASRTSGYNEQFF
TRBJ2-5	once	TRBV28	-	TGTGCCAGCAGTTTTCACTCCCCAGAGACCCAGTACTTC	CASSFHSPETQYF
TRBJ1-1	large	TRBV6-5	-	TGTGCCAGTAGGGGGGCCAGCGGCACTGAAGCTTTCTTT	CASRGASGTEAFF
TRBJ2-3	-	TRBV5-1	-	TGCGCCAGCAGCTTGGGGACGGGAACAGATACGCAGTATTTT	CASSLGTGTDTQYF
TRBJ2-7	-	TRBV18	TRBD2	TGTGCCAGCTCACCCGATTCCGGGACTAGAATCTCCCACGAGCAGTACTTC	CASSPDSGTRISHEQYF
TRBJ2-1	-	TRBV19	TRBD1	TGTGCCAGTAGTACGCAGGGGGCCTATGAGCAGTTCTTC	CASSTQGAYEQFF
TRBJ1-4	few	TRBV7-2	-	TGTGCCAGCAGCTTCACTGCAACTAATGAAAAACTGTTTTTT	CASSFTATNEKLFF
TRBJ2-3	-	TRBV19	-	TGTGCCAGCGATCGGGGGTATAGCACAGATACGCAGTATTTT	CASDRGYSTDTQYF
TRBJ2-3	few	TRBV12-3/TRBV12-4	-	TGTGCCAGCAGTTTGGGTTCGGACAGGTATTTT	CASSLGSDRYF
TRBJ1-1	few	TRBV5-1	-	TGCGCCAGCAGCGCCGGACAGCCGAACACTGAAGCTTTCTTT	CASSAGQPNTEAFF
TRBJ2-7	once	TRBV19	-	TGTGCCAGTAGTATATACGGTGGGTCCTCCTACGAGCAGTACTTC	CASSIYGGSSYEQYF
TRBJ1-2	few	TRBV3-1/TRBV3-2	-	TGTGCCAGCAGCGCCTCCGGGCCCCGTCCGGGCTACACCTTC	CASSASGPRPGYTF
TRBJ2-7	-	TRBV28	TRBD2	TGTGCCAGCAGTCCCGAGACTAGCGGGAGGGCCGCGCAGTACTTC	CASSPETSGRAAQYF
TRBJ2-7	-	TRBV3-1/TRBV3-2	TRBD1	TGTGCCAGCAGCCAAATAGGGGAAGGGACAGGGGGGTGCGAGCAGTACTTC	CASSQIGEGTGGCEQYF
TRBJ2-1	-	TRBV28	TRBD1	TGTGCCAGCAGTTTATTTGGACAGGCGAACAATGAGCAGTTCTTC	CASSLFGQANNEQFF
TRBJ2-3	once	TRBV2	TRBD2	TGTGCCAGCAACTCCTTCGACCTAGCGGGGTCCACAGATACGCAGTATTTT	CASNSFDLAGSTDTQYF
TRBJ2-7	-	TRBV6-5	TRBD2	TGTGCCAGCAGTCCAAGACTAGCGGGGGGCTACGAGCAGTACTTC	CASSPRLAGGYEQYF
TRBJ1-1	few	TRBV3-1/TRBV3-2	-	TGTGCCAGCAGCCATCGAGGGGGCACTGAAGCTTTCTTT	CASSHRGGTEAFF
TRBJ1-6	-	TRBV19	-	TGTGCCAGCCAACTCGGCGGGGAGATGTATTCACCCCTCCACTTT	CASQLGGEMYSPLHF
TRBJ2-5	-	TRBV2	-	TGTGCCAGCAGTGAACAGGGTTCCCAAGAGACCCAGTACTTC	CASSEQGSQETQYF
TRBJ2-3	-	TRBV27	-	TGTGCCAGCAGGATCCTCGGGGCGGGGAACACAGATACGCAGTATTTT	CASRILGAGNTDTQYF
TRBJ2-3	-	TRBV7-9	TRBD2	TGTGCCAGCAGCTTTAGCGGGAGGGCCGAGGATACGCAGTATTTT	CASSFSGRAEDTQYF
TRBJ2-1	-	TRBV5-1	-	TGCGCCAGCAGCTTGCTGGACAATGAGCAGTTCTTC	CASSLLDNEQFF
TRBJ2-4	medium-sized	TRBV6-1	TRBD2	TGTGCCAGCAGTGAACCGGCGGGGGGCTCCAAAAACATTCAGTACTTC	CASSEPAGGSKNIQYF
TRBJ1-5	-	TRBV5-6	-	TGTGCCAGCAGCTTGGGTCCAGCGGGTCAGCCCCAGCATTTT	CASSLGPAGQPQHF
TRBJ1-5	medium-sized	TRBV28	-	TGTGCCAGCATTCCCGACTCGAGCAATCAGCCCCAGCATTTT	CASIPDSSNQPQHF
TRBJ2-7	-	TRBV7-9	TRBD1	TGTGCCAGCAGCTTGGCGGGGACAGGGTCTACCTACGAGCAGTACTTC	CASSLAGTGSTYEQYF
TRBJ1-1	few	TRBV2	TRBD1	TGTGCCAGCAGTGGGACAGGGAGGGCGAACACTGAAGCTTTCTTT	CASSGTGRANTEAFF
TRBJ1-4	few	TRBV18	TRBD1	TGTGCCAGCTCGAGACAGGGGTATAATGAAAAACTGTTTTTT	CASSRQGYNEKLFF
TRBJ2-1	few	TRBV18	TRBD2	TGTGCCAGCTCACCACCGTCAGCGGGGGGGCAGTTCTTC	CASSPPSAGGQFF
TRBJ2-5	-	TRBV13	TRBD2	TGTGCCAGCAGCCCGGGGACTAGCGGGAACCCGGGGGAGACCCAGTACTTC	CASSPGTSGNPGETQYF
TRBJ1-1	-	TRBV28	-	TGTGCCAGCAGCCTGGGTGAAGCTTTCTTT	CASSLGEAFF
TRBJ1-2	-	TRBV12-3/TRBV12-4	-	TGTGCCAGCAGTTTGACCGGGACCTATGGCTACACCTTC	CASSLTGTYGYTF
TRBJ1-2	few	TRBV7-2	-	TGTGCCAGCAGCTTAGGGCAGGGCTATGGCTACACCTTC	CASSLGQGYGYTF
TRBJ2-5	-	TRBV5-1	-	TGCGCCAGCAGCTTGGTTCGGGAGAACCAAGAGACCCAGTACTTC	CASSLVRENQETQYF
TRBJ2-5	-	TRBV6-4	-	TGTGCCAGCAGTGACTCGAAGGGGTTCCAAGAGACCCAGTACTTC	CASSDSKGFQETQYF
TRBJ2-3	-	TRBV2	TRBD2	TGTGCCAGCTCGACTAGCGGTCGGACAGATACGCAGTATTTT	CASSTSGRTDTQYF
TRBJ2-7	-	TRBV9	TRBD2	TGTGCCAGCGGCGGGAGGGCCGCCTACGAGCAGTACTTC	CASGGRAAYEQYF
TRBJ1-2	few	TRBV4-1	-	TGCGCCAGCAGCCAAGATCGCGTCCAAGGAGGCTATGGCTACACCTTC	CASSQDRVQGGYGYTF
TRBJ2-3	-	TRBV2	-	TGTGCCAGCAGTGAGGCCGACGGCGGATCAGATACGCAGTATTTT	CASSEADGGSDTQYF
TRBJ1-2	few	TRBV7-9	TRBD1	TGTGCCAGCAGCCTTCAGGCGACAGGGGGCCTCTATGGCTACACCTTC	CASSLQATGGLYGYTF
TRBJ2-7	few	TRBV6-2/TRBV6-3	-	TGTGCCAGCAGTTACTCCCAGACTGAGCGGACGCCTAGCTCCTACGAGCAGTACTTC	CASSYSQTERTPSSYEQYF